This T cell receptor beta chain was identified during a study of graft-versus-host responses after intestinal transplantation. Study-level points and caveats: There was an association between peak levels of circulating GvH clones and early post-transplant HvG declines.

Using immunoSEQ multiplex PCR, the repertoire was profiled, and TCRdb retains in-frame clones only, with some absent. In the table there are approximately 58,000 clones, under 95% of which are singletons. Remarks on this clone: Antigen unknown.

The germline V gene encodes CDR1 MDHEN and CDR2 SYDVKM. CDR3 length: 15 residues. V lost 4 bases, J lost 4 bases, and 13 bases lay in between. The clonotype was recovered from a human patient who received an intestinal transplant, so some T cells may come from the graft donor. The V call is TRBV28, the J call TRBJ2-2; weak D call: TRBD2 (6 bases). Material: PBMCs, obtained about 120 days after intestinal transplantation. CDR3 nucleotide sequence: TGTGCCAGCAGTTCAGGAGGGGAGGTCACCGGGGAGCTGTTTTTT. It encodes CASSSGGEVTGELFF.